This T cell receptor (beta chain) derives from a study of identical twins. Regarding the study as a whole: Cord blood's abundant beta clonotypes had fewer insertions, unlike memory repertoires. Alpha sequences that were out-of-frame and twin-shared showed an excess of low generation probability. The models systematically underestimated how much out-of-frame TCR alpha was shared in monozygotic twins. Invariant MAIT and iNKT cells may have partly biased zero-insertion analyses.

Trimming shortened V by 2 bases and J by 1 base, and 5 bases separated the two germline ends. This CDR3 region has 13 residues. CDR1 and CDR2 from the germline V gene are MDHEN and SYDVKM. One entry per CDR3 protein results from TCRdb running MiXCR on the 5' RACE reads. The sample carries more than 650,000 distinct CDR3 sequences, 6.1% recorded once. This clonotype showed up many times. No antigen is known for it. The V and J genes are TRBV28 and TRBJ2-5; D is unclear. Source material: naive T cells sorted from blood. The source is a young man in good health. The CDR3 here is CASSLNAQETQYF. In DNA, the CDR3 is TGTGCCAGCAGTTTAAACGCCCAAGAGACCCAGTACTTC.